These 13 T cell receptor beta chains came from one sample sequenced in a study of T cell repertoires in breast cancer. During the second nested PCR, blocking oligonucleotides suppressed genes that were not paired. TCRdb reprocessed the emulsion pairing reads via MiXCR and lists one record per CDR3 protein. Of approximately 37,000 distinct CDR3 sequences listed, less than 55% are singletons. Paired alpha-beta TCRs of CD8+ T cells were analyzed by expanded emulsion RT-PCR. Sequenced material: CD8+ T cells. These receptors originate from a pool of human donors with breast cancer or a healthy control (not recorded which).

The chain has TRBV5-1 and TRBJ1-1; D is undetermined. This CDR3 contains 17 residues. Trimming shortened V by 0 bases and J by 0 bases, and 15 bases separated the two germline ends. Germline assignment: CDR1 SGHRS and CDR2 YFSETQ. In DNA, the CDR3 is TGCGCCAGCAGCTTGGGAGCTGTAACCCCCGTGAACACTGAAGCTTTCTTT. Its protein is CASSLGAVTPVNTEAFF.

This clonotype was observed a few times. CDR3: CSARGRFVADQPQHF. The CDR3 DNA follows: TGCAGTGCTAGAGGTAGATTTGTGGCGGATCAGCCCCAGCATTTT. V gene TRBV20-1 combines with J gene TRBJ1-5; D call uncertain. Germline values: CDR1 DFQATT, CDR2 SNEGSKA (reference sequence). The CDR3 runs to 15 residues. V was pared by 1 base and J by 5 bases, with 15 bases between.

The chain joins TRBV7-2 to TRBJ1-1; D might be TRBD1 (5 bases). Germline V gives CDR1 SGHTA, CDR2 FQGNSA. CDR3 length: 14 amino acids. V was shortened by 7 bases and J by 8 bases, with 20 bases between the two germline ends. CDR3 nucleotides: TGTGCCAGCAACCAGGAGCCAGGGTTACAGGAAGCTTTCTTT. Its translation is CASNQEPGLQEAFF. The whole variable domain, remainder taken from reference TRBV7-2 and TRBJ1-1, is GAGVSQSPSNKVTEKGKDVELRCDPISGHTALYWYRQSLGQGLEFLIYFQGNSAPDKSGLPSDRFSAERTGGSVSTLTIQRTQQEDSAVYLCASNQEPGLQEAFFGQGTRLTVV.

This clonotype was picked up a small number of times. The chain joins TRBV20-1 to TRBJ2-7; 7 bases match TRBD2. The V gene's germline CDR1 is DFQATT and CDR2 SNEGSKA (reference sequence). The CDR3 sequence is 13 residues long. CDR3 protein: CSAISTSARRQYF. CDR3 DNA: TGCAGCGCCATCTCAACTAGCGCCCGACGACAGTACTTC.

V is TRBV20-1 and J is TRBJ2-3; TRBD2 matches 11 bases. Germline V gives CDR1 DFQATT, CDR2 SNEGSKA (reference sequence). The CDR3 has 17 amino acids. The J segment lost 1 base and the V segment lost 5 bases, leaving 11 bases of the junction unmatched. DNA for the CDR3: TGCAGTGCTGCTATAGCGGGGGGGCATCTCGGCACAGATACGCAGTATTTT. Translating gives CSAAIAGGHLGTDTQYF.

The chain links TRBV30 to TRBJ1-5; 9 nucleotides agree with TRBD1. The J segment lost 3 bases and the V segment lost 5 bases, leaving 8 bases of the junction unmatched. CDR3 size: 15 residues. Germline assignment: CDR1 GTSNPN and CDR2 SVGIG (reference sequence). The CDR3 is CAWRQGGLNNQPQHF. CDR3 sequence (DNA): TGTGCCTGGCGACAGGGGGGACTAAACAATCAGCCCCAGCATTTT.

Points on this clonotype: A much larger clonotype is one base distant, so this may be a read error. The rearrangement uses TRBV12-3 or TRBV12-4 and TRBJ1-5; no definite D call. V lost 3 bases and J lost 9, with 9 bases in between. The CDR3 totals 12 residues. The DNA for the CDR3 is TGTGCCAGCAGTTTGGCGGGTCGGCCCCAGCATTTT. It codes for CASSLAGRPQHF.

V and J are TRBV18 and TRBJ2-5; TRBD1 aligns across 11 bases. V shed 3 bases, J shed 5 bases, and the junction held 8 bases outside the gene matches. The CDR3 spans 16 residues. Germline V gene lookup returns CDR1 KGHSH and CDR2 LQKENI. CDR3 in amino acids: CASSPRTGGVKETQYF. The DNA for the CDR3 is TGTGCCAGCTCACCTCGGACAGGGGGCGTCAAGGAGACCCAGTACTTC.

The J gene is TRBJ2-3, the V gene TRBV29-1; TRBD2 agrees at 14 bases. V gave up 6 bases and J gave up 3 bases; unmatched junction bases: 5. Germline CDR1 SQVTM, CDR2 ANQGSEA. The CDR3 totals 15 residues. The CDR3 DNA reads TGCAGCGTACCACGGACTAGCGGGGGGACAGATACGCAGTATTTT. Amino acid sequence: CSVPRTSGGTDTQYF.

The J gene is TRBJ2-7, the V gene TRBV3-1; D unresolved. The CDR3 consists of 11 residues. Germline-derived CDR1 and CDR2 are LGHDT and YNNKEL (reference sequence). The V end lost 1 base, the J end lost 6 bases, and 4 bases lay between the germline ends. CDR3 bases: TGTGCCAGCAGCCAAGCCGGCGAGCAGTACTTC. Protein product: CASSQAGEQYF.

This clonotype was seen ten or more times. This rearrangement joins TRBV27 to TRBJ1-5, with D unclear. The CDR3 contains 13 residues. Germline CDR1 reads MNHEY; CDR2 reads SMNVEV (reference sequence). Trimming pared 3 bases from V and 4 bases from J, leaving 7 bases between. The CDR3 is CASSFRRNQPQHF. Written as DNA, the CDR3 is TGTGCCAGCAGTTTTCGGCGGAATCAGCCCCAGCATTTT.

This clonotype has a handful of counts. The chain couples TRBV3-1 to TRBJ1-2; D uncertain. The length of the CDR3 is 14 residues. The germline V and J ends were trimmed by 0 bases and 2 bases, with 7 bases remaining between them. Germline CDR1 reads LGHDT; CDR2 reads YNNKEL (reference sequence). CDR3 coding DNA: TGTGCCAGCAGCCAAGATATCCAGAACTATGGCTACACCTTC. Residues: CASSQDIQNYGYTF. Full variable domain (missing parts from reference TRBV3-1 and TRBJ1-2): DTAVSQTPKYLVTQMGNDKSIKCEQNLGHDTMYWYKQDSKKFLKIMFSYNNKELIINETVPNRFSPKSPDKAHLNLHINSLELGDSAVYFCASSQDIQNYGYTFGSGTRLTVV.

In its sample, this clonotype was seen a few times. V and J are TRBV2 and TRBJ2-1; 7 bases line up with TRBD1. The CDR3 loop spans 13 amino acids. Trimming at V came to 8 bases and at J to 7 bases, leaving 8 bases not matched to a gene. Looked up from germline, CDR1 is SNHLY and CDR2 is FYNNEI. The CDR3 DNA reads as TGTGCCAGCGGACAGGCTCGGGGAAATGAGCAGTTCTTC. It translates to CASGQARGNEQFF.